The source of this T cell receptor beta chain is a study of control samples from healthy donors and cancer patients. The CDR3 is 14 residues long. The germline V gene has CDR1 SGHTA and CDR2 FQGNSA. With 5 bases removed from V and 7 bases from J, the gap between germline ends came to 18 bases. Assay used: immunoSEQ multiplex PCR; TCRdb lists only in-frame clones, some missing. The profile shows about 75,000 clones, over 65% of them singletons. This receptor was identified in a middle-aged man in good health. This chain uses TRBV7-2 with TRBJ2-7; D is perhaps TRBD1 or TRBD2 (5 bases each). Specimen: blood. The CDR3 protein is CASSPDPGPWEQYF. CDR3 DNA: TGTGCCAGCAGCCCAGACCCGGGGCCCTGGGAGCAGTACTTC. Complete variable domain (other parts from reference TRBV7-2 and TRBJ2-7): GAGVSQSPSNKVTEKGKDVELRCDPISGHTALYWYRQSLGQGLEFLIYFQGNSAPDKSGLPSDRFSAERTGGSVSTLTIQRTQQEDSAVYLCASSPDPGPWEQYFGPGTRLTVT.